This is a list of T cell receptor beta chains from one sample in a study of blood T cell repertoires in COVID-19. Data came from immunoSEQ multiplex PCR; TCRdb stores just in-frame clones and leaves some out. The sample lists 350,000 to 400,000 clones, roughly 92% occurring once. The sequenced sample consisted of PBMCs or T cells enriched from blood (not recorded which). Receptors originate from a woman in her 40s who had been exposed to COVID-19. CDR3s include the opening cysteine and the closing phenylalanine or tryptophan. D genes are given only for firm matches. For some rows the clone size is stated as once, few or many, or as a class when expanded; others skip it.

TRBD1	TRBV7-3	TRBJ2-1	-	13	CASSSGQGRSQFF	TGTGCCAGCAGCTCCGGACAGGGAAGGAGTCAGTTCTTC
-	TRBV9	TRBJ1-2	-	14	CASSVASGPYGYTF	TGTGCCAGCAGCGTAGCTAGCGGACCCTATGGCTACACCTTC
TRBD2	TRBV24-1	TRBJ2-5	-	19	CATSDRPGLAGWKQETQYF	TGTGCCACCAGTGATCGCCCGGGACTAGCGGGGTGGAAACAAGAGACCCAGTACTTC
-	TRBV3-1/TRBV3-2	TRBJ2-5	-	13	CASSHRERETQYF	TGTGCCAGCAGCCATCGGGAGCGGGAGACCCAGTACTTC
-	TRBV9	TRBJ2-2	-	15	CASSVAGGTTGELFF	TGTGCCAGCAGCGTGGCAGGGGGGACCACCGGGGAGCTGTTTTTT
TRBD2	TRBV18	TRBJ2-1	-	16	CASSPLAASSYNEQFF	TGTGCCAGCTCACCCCTAGCGGCAAGCTCCTACAATGAGCAGTTCTTC
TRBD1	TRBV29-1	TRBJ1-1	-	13	CSVNRGSNTEAFF	TGCAGCGTGAACAGGGGATCAAACACTGAAGCTTTCTTT
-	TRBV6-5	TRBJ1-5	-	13	CASIGGLHQPQHF	TGTGCCAGCATCGGGGGGCTTCATCAGCCCCAGCATTTT
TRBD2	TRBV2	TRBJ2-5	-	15	CASSVDSGAGETQYF	TGTGCCAGCAGTGTGGATAGCGGGGCCGGGGAGACCCAGTACTTC
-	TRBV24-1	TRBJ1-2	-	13	CATSGRGAQGYTF	TGTGCCACCAGCGGTCGGGGGGCGCAAGGCTACACCTTC
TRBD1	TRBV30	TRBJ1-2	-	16	CAWIFGRGLIGYGYTF	TGTGCCTGGATTTTTGGCAGGGGGCTAATCGGCTATGGCTACACCTTC
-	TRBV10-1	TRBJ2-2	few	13	CASNDRGTGELFF	TGCGCCAGCAACGACCGGGGCACCGGGGAGCTGTTTTTT
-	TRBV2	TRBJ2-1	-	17	CATRKGRVPKLGNEQFF	TGTGCCACCAGAAAGGGCAGGGTCCCAAAGTTGGGGAATGAGCAGTTCTTC
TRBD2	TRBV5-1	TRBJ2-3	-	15	CASSRRTSGTDTQYF	TGCGCCAGCAGCCGAAGGACTAGCGGCACAGATACGCAGTATTTT
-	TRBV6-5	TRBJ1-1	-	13	CASSSTGYTEAFF	TGTGCCAGCAGTTCCACAGGATACACTGAAGCTTTCTTT
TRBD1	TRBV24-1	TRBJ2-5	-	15	CATSDRDRDQETQYF	TGTGCCACCAGTGACCGGGACAGAGATCAAGAGACCCAGTACTTC
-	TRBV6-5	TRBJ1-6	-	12	CASSYSGSPLHF	TGTGCCAGCAGTTACTCGGGCTCACCCCTCCACTTT
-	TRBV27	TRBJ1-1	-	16	CASSPLEGGVNTEAFF	TGTGCCAGCAGTCCCCTCGAGGGAGGGGTGAACACTGAAGCTTTCTTT
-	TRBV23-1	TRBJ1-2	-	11	CASSRGGGYTF	TGCGCCAGCAGCCGGGGGGGTGGCTACACCTTC
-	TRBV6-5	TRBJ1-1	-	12	CASREQLREAFF	TGTGCCAGCAGGGAGCAATTACGAGAAGCTTTCTTT
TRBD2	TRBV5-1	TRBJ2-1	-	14	CASSLSAGGKEQFF	TGCGCCAGCAGCTTATCTGCGGGGGGGAAAGAGCAGTTCTTC
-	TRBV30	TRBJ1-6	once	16	CAWSPSYGHSGSPLHF	TGTGCCTGGAGTCCCAGCTATGGACATTCGGGTTCACCCCTCCACTTT
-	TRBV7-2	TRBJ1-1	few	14	CASSLDYGNTEAFF	TGTGCCAGCAGCTTAGACTACGGGAACACTGAAGCTTTCTTT
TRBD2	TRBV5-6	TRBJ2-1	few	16	CASSSDSGVSYNEQFF	TGTGCCAGCAGCTCTGATAGCGGGGTTTCCTACAATGAGCAGTTCTTC
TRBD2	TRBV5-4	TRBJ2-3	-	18	CASRITSGSVPSTDTQYF	TGTGCCAGCAGAATTACTAGCGGGAGCGTGCCGAGCACAGATACGCAGTATTTT
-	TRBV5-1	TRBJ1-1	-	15	CASSSYRTDNTEAFF	TGCGCCAGCAGCTCTTACCGGACAGACAACACTGAAGCTTTCTTT
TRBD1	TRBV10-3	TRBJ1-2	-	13	CAIGTGGNYGYTF	TGTGCCATCGGGACAGGGGGCAACTATGGCTACACCTTC
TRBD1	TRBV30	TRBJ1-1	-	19	CAWRTHFWDRGQDSTEAFF	TGTGCCTGGAGAACCCATTTTTGGGACAGGGGGCAGGATAGCACTGAAGCTTTCTTT
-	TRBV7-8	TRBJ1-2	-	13	CASSLYSGFGYTF	TGTGCCAGCAGCTTATATTCAGGGTTTGGCTACACCTTC
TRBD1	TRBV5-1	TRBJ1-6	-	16	CASSLASGTDNSPLHF	TGCGCCAGCAGCTTGGCATCCGGGACAGATAATTCACCCCTCCACTTT
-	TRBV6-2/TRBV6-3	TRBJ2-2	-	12	CASSYQGWELFF	TGTGCCAGCAGTTACCAGGGGTGGGAGCTGTTTTTT
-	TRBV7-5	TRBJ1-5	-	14	CARTGGNSNQPQHF	TGTGCCAGAACCGGGGGGAATAGCAATCAGCCCCAGCATTTT
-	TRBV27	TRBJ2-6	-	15	CASSSPGTGANVLTF	TGTGCCAGCAGTTCCCCAGGAACTGGGGCCAACGTCCTGACTTTC
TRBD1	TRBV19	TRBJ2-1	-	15	CASSHPTGLSNEQFF	TGTGCCAGTAGCCACCCGACAGGGCTTAGCAATGAGCAGTTCTTC
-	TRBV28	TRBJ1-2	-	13	CASSFRGISGYTF	TGTGCCAGCAGTTTCAGGGGCATCTCTGGCTACACCTTC
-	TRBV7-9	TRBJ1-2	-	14	CASSLDAGRYGYTF	TGTGCCAGCAGCTTAGATGCAGGGCGCTATGGCTACACCTTC
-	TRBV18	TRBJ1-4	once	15	CASSPSGTTNEKLFF	TGTGCCAGCTCACCTTCCGGGACAACTAATGAAAAACTGTTTTTT
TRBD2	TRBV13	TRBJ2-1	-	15	CASSFRREANNEQFF	TGTGCCAGCAGCTTTCGGCGGGAGGCAAACAATGAGCAGTTCTTC
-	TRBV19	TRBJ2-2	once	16	CASSIGKGMGTGELFF	TGTGCCAGTAGTATAGGAAAGGGGATGGGCACCGGGGAGCTGTTTTTT
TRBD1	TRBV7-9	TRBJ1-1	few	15	CASSLGDRVNTEAFF	TGTGCCAGCAGCTTAGGGGACAGGGTGAACACTGAAGCTTTCTTT
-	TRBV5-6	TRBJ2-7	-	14	CASSFTGNMGEQYF	TGTGCCAGCAGCTTCACAGGGAATATGGGCGAGCAGTACTTC
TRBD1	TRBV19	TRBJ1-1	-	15	CASSIRGQGGTEAFF	TGTGCCAGTAGTATAAGGGGACAGGGAGGGACTGAAGCTTTCTTT
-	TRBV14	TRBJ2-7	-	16	CASSPGRGIGSYEQYF	TGTGCCAGCAGCCCCGGTAGGGGTATCGGCTCCTACGAGCAGTACTTC
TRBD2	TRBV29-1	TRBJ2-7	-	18	CSVEARTSGGVVPYEQYF	TGCAGCGTTGAGGCCCGGACTAGCGGGGGGGTGGTACCCTACGAGCAGTACTTC
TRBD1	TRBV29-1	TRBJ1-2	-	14	CSAPDRGQAYGYTF	TGCAGCGCCCCGGACAGGGGGCAGGCGTATGGCTACACCTTC
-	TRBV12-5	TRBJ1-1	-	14	CASGLQGPAEEAFF	TGTGCTAGTGGTTTGCAGGGGCCCGCAGAAGAAGCTTTCTTT
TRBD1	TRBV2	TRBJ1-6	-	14	CASGGTERSSPLHF	TGTGCCAGCGGCGGGACAGAACGAAGTTCACCCCTCCACTTT
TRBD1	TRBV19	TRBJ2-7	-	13	CASSTGTGGEQYF	TGTGCCAGTAGTACCGGGACAGGGGGCGAGCAGTACTTC
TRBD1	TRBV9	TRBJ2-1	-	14	CASSPRQGQNEQFF	TGTGCCAGCTCCCCACGACAGGGACAAAATGAGCAGTTCTTC
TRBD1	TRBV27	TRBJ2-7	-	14	CASGRDRGMHEQYF	TGTGCCAGCGGCCGGGACAGGGGTATGCACGAGCAGTACTTC
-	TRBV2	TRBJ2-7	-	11	CASSYGYEQYF	TGTGCCAGCAGTTACGGGTACGAGCAGTACTTC